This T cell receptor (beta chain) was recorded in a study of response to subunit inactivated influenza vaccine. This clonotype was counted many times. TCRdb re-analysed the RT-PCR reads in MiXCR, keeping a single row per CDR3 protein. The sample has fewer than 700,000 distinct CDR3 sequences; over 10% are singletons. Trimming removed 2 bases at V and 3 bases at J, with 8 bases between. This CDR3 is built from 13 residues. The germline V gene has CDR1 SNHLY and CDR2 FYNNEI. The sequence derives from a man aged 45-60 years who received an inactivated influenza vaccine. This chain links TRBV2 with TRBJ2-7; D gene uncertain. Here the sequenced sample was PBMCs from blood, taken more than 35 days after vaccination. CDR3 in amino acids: CASSEQLGYEQYF. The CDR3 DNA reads TGTGCCAGCAGTGAACAGCTCGGCTACGAGCAGTACTTC.